This T cell receptor (beta chain) was recovered during a study of T cells in Graves' hyperthyroidism and ophthalmopathy. Looked up from germline, CDR1 is MDHEN and CDR2 is SYDVKM. This CDR3 comprises 11 residues. Trimming removed 3 bases from V and 8 bases from J, with 7 bases in between. This clonotype was seen a handful of times. RNA transcripts yielded amplified TCR beta CDR3 regions. The TCR CDR3 was amplified in a first-round RT-PCR using the HTBI primer set. TCRdb analysed the multiplex PCR reads with MiXCR anew, one entry per CDR3 protein. The sample carries over 550,000 distinct CDR3 sequences, over 15% recorded once.

The chain is built from TRBV28 and TRBJ1-1; the D is unclear. The sequence was collected from a woman younger than 35 with Graves' hyperthyroidism. Sequenced material: blood. The chain's CDR3 is CASSFGREAFF. The CDR3 nucleotides are TGTGCCAGCAGTTTTGGCAGGGAAGCTTTCTTT.